Below, 23 T cell receptor beta chains from the same sample are listed, as sequenced in a study of T cell repertoires in aging, cancer and after chemotherapy. Peripheral blood genomic DNA, not sorted cells or RNA, was the template. Rearranged V-D-J TRB sequences were amplified with a mixed TRB-A/B primer pool. TCRdb re-derived calls from the multiplex PCR reads in MiXCR, one entry per CDR3 protein. This table holds fewer than 9,000 distinct CDR3 sequences, around 32% found once. The sample taken for sequencing was blood. The receptors derive from a human donor in good health.

The rearrangement joins TRBV6-5 to TRBJ1-6; D unclear. V dropped 3 bases and J dropped 0 bases, with 9 bases sitting between them. CDR3 size: 16 residues. CDR1 is MNHEY, CDR2 SVGAGI, per germline. The CDR3 region has the DNA TGTGCCAGCAGTTATTTTAGGAGCTCCTATAATTCACCCCTCCACTTT. It is translated as CASSYFRSSYNSPLHF.

The chain links TRBV6-6 to TRBJ1-1; the D is unclear. The length of the CDR3 is 12 residues. Trimming removed 5 bases from V and 3 bases from J, with 7 bases in between. Per germline, CDR1 MNHNY and CDR2 SVGAGI (reference sequence). The CDR3 region is CASSQSDTEAFF. As DNA, the CDR3 is TGTGCCAGCAGTCAGAGTGACACTGAAGCTTTCTTT.

This clonotype was observed a few times. The chain recombines TRBV5-1 with TRBJ1-4; no definite D call. The V and J ends lost 0 bases and 8 bases respectively, with 8 bases between them. Germline loops: CDR1 SGHRS, CDR2 YFSETQ. The CDR3 spans 13 residues. CDR3 residues: CASSLGPGEKLFF. The CDR3 DNA is TGCGCCAGCAGCTTGGGACCTGGGGAAAAACTGTTTTTT.

This rearrangement joins TRBV11-2 to TRBJ2-3, with 9 bases aligning to TRBD1. V trimming: 3 bases; J trimming: 4 bases; junction bases outside the gene matches: 5. CDR3 length: 15 amino acids. Germline V gene lookup returns CDR1 SGHAT and CDR2 FQNNGV. The CDR3 loop reads CASSFGTGIADTQYF. CDR3 DNA: TGTGCCAGCAGCTTTGGGACAGGGATAGCAGATACGCAGTATTTT. The whole variable domain, remainder taken from reference TRBV11-2 and TRBJ2-3, is EAGVAQSPRYKIIEKRQSVAFWCNPISGHATLYWYQQILGQGPKLLIQFQNNGVVDDSQLPKDRFSAERLKGVDSTLKIQPAKLEDSAVYLCASSFGTGIADTQYFGPGTRLTVL.

The rearrangement joins TRBV15 to TRBJ2-3; unclear D gene. CDR3 length equals 12 residues. CDR1 LNHNV and CDR2 YYDKDF come from the germline V gene (reference sequence). Trimming took 3 bases from V and 6 from J, leaving 7 bases between them. The CDR3 is CATSRVGDTQYF. The CDR3, as DNA: TGTGCCACCAGCAGGGTTGGGGATACGCAGTATTTT.

This clonotype is medium-sized within its sample. The gene calls are TRBV6-2 or TRBV6-3 and TRBJ2-5, with 9 bases lining up with TRBD1. Germline CDR1 reads MNHEY; CDR2 reads SVGEGT. Losses at the gene ends were 6 bases for V and 5 bases for J; bases not matched to a gene: 4. The CDR3 consists of 13 residues. The CDR3 spells CASRMTGGETQYF. The CDR3 region has the DNA TGTGCCAGCAGAATGACAGGGGGGGAGACCCAGTACTTC.

This CDR3 is CASSYSRNSPLHF. CDR3 nucleotide sequence: TGTGCCAGCAGTTACTCAAGAAATTCACCCCTCCACTTT. The chain carries TRBV6-2 or TRBV6-3 and TRBJ1-6; D is uncertain. Deletions cut 0 bases from V and 7 bases from J, with 4 bases between. The CDR3 is 13 amino acids. Germline values: CDR1 MNHEY, CDR2 SVGEGT.

The chain employs TRBV24-1 and TRBJ2-1; D is uncertain. The CDR3 covers 15 residues. The V gene lost 2 bases and the J gene lost 7 bases, with 14 bases spanning the gap. CDR1 and CDR2 from the germline V gene are KGHDR and SFDVKD. CDR3 region: CATSDSGQMGNEQFF. The CDR3 coding sequence is TGTGCCACCAGTGATTCAGGTCAAATGGGGAATGAGCAGTTCTTC.

This clonotype was observed a handful of times. The chain has TRBV6-2 or TRBV6-3 and TRBJ2-7; a weak D match, TRBD1 (6 bases). The CDR3 spans 15 residues. Germline V gene lookup returns CDR1 MNHEY and CDR2 SVGEGT. Trimming pared 8 bases from V and 7 bases from J, leaving 24 bases between. The CDR3 region has the DNA TGTGCCAGCTCTGGTCGGCAGGGGAGTGTGGAGGAGCAGTACTTC. Translated: CASSGRQGSVEEQYF.

The rearrangement uses TRBV20-1 and TRBJ1-2; 8 nucleotides align to TRBD1. V lost 3 bases and J lost 2; bases outside the gene matches: 2. CDR3 length: 13 amino acids. Germline CDR1 and CDR2: DFQATT and SNEGSKA (reference sequence). The CDR3 nucleotides are TGCAGTGCTAGGGACAGGGAAAACTATGGCTACACCTTC. Its protein is CSARDRENYGYTF.

This clonotype was counted a few times. The genes are TRBV5-1 and TRBJ2-3; 9 positions agree with TRBD2. This CDR3 is 16 amino acids long. Germline assignment: CDR1 SGHRS and CDR2 YFSETQ. The ends lost 0 bases at V and 5 bases at J; junction bases unmatched: 7. The CDR3: CASSLGGLALGDTQYF. The CDR3 DNA reads TGCGCCAGCAGCTTGGGGGGACTAGCTTTAGGAGATACGCAGTATTTT.

CDR3 residues: CASSWTGGYNEQFF. The CDR3 DNA reads as TGTGCCAGCAGCTGGACAGGGGGCTACAATGAGCAGTTCTTC. The genes are TRBV5-6 and TRBJ2-1; 10 bases are shared with TRBD1. Germline V gives CDR1 SGHDT, CDR2 YYEEEE. The trim removed 3 bases at V and 3 bases at J, leaving 0 bases unmatched. The CDR3 sequence is 14 residues long.

The rearrangement uses TRBV5-1 and TRBJ2-7, with D possibly matching TRBD1 (5 bases). This CDR3 has 14 residues. Trimming removed 0 bases at V and 6 bases at J, with 13 bases between. Per the germline V gene, CDR1 is SGHRS and CDR2 is YFSETQ. CDR3 loop: CASSLGAGRGEQYF. In DNA, the CDR3 is TGCGCCAGCAGCTTGGGGGCAGGGCGTGGCGAGCAGTACTTC.

CDR3 loop: CASKGQANTGELFF. The CDR3 DNA reads TGTGCCAGCAAGGGACAGGCGAACACCGGGGAGCTGTTTTTT. The V call is TRBV12-3 or TRBV12-4, the J call TRBJ2-2; TRBD1 agrees at 8 bases. The CDR3 length is 14 residues. V shed 7 bases and J 0 bases; nucleotides not matched to a gene: 1.

This chain joins TRBV30 and TRBJ1-6, with no clear D. This CDR3 contains 13 residues. V lost 4 bases and J 9 bases, leaving 13 bases between the germline ends. Germline V gene lookup returns CDR1 GTSNPN and CDR2 SVGIG (reference sequence). CDR3 sequence: CAWMSGGSSPLHF. The CDR3 DNA reads TGTGCCTGGATGAGCGGTGGGAGTTCACCCCTCCACTTT.

The V gene is TRBV15, the J gene TRBJ1-1, with D perhaps TRBD1 (6 bases). Germline lookup yields CDR1 LNHNV and CDR2 YYDKDF (reference sequence). This CDR3 has 16 amino acids. V was pared by 0 bases and J by 0 bases, with 11 bases between. The CDR3 nucleotides are TGTGCCACCAGCAGAGACTCAACAGGGTTGAACACTGAAGCTTTCTTT. This translates into CATSRDSTGLNTEAFF.

This chain's CDR3 is CASSQEVSDNEQFF. The CDR3 nucleotides are TGTGCCAGCAGCCAAGAGGTTAGCGACAATGAGCAGTTCTTC. V and J are TRBV4-2 and TRBJ2-1; weak D call: TRBD2 (5 bases). V lost 0 bases, J lost 5 bases, and 8 bases lay in between. This CDR3 is built from 14 residues. Germline V gene lookup returns CDR1 LGHNA and CDR2 YNFKEQ.

This clonotype was seen a few times. In nucleotides, the CDR3 is TGTGCCACCAGCAGAGATCATGGGGGAGAAGCTTTCTTT. It translates to CATSRDHGGEAFF. This chain joins TRBV15 and TRBJ1-1; TRBD1 is a possible D gene (5 bases). Trimming left V 0 bases short and J 8 bases short, with 10 bases between. The CDR3 sequence is 13 residues long. Germline V lookup: CDR1 LNHNV, CDR2 YYDKDF (reference sequence).

A note on this clonotype: This may come from a read error, since a much larger clone is one base off. The rearrangement links TRBV29-1 to TRBJ2-7; D unclear. The CDR3 runs 12 residues. The germline gives CDR1 SQVTM, CDR2 ANQGSEA. The CDR3 loop reads CNAVSTSYEQYF. Here the CDR3 DNA reads TGCAACGCGGTCTCGACCTCCTACGAGCAGTACTTC.

This sequence joins TRBV27 and TRBJ1-5, with TRBD1 matching 9 bases. V dropped 5 bases and J dropped 6; count of bases not matched to a gene: 8. The CDR3 loop spans 15 amino acids. Germline V gives CDR1 MNHEY, CDR2 SMNVEV (reference sequence). The DNA for the CDR3 is TGTGCCAGCAGTACCGGGACAGGGTATTCTCAGCCCCAGCATTTT. Translated, it gives CASSTGTGYSQPQHF.

In its sample, this clonotype was seen a few times. V is TRBV7-2 and J is TRBJ2-1; no definite D call. V lost 5 bases, J lost 2 bases, and 7 bases lay in between. The CDR3 has 13 residues. From germline, CDR1 is SGHTA and CDR2 FQGNSA. The CDR3 here is CASSPGPYNEQFF. In DNA, the CDR3 is TGTGCCAGCAGCCCCGGGCCCTACAATGAGCAGTTCTTC.

This clonotype came up a few times. The CDR3 DNA is TGTGCCAGCCGGAGCTACAATGAGCAGTTCTTC. This translates into CASRSYNEQFF. The chain joins TRBV6-2 or TRBV6-3 to TRBJ2-1; D is undetermined. Trimming took 8 bases from V and 3 from J, leaving 5 bases between them. Germline lookup yields CDR1 MNHEY and CDR2 SVGEGT. There are 11 residues in the CDR3.

V is TRBV27 and J is TRBJ2-2; D is uncertain. Germline V gene lookup returns CDR1 MNHEY and CDR2 SMNVEV (reference sequence). Trimming took 0 bases from V and 9 from J, leaving 8 bases between them. This CDR3 is 13 amino acids long. The CDR3 sequence: CASSLSVARELFF. The CDR3 nucleotides are TGTGCCAGCAGTTTATCAGTCGCCCGGGAGCTGTTTTTT.